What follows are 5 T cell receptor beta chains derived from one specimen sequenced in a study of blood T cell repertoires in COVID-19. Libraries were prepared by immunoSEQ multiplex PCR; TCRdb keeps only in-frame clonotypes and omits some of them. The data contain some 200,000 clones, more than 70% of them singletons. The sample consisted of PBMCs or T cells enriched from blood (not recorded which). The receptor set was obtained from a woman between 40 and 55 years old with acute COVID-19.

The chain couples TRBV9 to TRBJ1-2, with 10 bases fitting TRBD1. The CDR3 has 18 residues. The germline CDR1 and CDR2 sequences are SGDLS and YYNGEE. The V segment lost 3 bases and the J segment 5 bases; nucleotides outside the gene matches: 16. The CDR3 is CASSGPGQGPPGEYGYTF. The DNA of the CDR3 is TGTGCCAGCAGCGGTCCGGGACAGGGGCCACCCGGGGAATATGGCTACACCTTC. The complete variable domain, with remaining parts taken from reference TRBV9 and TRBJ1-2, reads DSGVTQTPKHLITATGQRVTLRCSPRSGDLSVYWYQQSLDQGLQFLIQYYNGEERAKGNILERFSAQQFPDLHSELNLSSLELGDSALYFCASSGPGQGPPGEYGYTFGSGTRLTVV.

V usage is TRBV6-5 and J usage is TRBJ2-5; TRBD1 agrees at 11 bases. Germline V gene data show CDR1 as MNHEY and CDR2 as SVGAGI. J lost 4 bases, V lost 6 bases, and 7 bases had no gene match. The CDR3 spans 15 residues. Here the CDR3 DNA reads TGTGCCAGCAGCCCCGGGACAGGGGGAGGAGAGACCCAGTACTTC. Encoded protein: CASSPGTGGGETQYF.

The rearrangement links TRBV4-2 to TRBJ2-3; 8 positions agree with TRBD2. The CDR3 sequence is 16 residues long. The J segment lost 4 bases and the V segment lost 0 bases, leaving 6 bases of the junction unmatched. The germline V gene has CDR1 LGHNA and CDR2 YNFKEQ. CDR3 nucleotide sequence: TGTGCCAGCAGCCAAGATCCCCAGCGGGGGTCAGATACGCAGTATTTT. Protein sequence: CASSQDPQRGSDTQYF.

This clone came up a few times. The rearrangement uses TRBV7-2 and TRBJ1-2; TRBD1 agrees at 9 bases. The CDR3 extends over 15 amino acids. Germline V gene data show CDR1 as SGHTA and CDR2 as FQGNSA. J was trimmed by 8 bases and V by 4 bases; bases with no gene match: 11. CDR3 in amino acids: CASSSSPGTGYGYTF. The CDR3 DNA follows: TGTGCCAGCAGCTCGAGTCCCGGGACAGGGTACGGCTACACCTTC.

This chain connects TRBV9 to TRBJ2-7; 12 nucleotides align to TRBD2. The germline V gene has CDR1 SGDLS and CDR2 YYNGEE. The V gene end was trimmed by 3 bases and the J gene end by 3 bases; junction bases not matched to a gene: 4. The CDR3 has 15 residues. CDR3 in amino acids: CASSATSGGLYEQYF. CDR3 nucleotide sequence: TGTGCCAGCAGCGCGACTAGCGGGGGCCTCTACGAGCAGTACTTC.